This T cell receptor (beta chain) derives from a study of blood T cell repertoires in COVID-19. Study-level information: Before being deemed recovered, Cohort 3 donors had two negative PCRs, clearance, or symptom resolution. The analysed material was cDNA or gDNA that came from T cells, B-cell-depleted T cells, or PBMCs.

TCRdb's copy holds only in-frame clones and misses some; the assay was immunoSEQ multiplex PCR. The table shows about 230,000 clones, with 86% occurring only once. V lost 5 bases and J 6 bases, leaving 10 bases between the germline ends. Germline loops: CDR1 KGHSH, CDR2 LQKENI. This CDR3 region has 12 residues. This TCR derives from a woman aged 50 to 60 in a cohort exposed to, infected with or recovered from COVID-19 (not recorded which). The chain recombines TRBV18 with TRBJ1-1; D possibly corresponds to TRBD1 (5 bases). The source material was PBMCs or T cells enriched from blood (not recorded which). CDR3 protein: CASSNQGSEAFF. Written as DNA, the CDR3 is TGTGCCAGCTCAAACCAGGGTTCTGAAGCTTTCTTT. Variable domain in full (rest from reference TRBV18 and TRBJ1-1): NAGVMQNPRHLVRRRGQEARLRCSPMKGHSHVYWYRQLPEEGLKFMVYLQKENIIDESGMPKERFSAEFPKEGPSILRIQQVVRGDSAAYFCASSNQGSEAFFGQGTRLTVV.